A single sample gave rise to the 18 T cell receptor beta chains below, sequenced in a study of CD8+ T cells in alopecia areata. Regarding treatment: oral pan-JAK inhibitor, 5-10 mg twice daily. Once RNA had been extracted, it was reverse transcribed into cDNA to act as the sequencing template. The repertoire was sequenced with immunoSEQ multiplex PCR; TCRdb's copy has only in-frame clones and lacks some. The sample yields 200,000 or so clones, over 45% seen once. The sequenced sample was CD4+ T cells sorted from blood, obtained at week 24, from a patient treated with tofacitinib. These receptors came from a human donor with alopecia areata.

The CDR3 loop is CASSLRWETQYF. CDR3 nucleotides: TGTGCCAGCAGTTTAAGATGGGAGACCCAGTACTTC. The V gene is TRBV27, the J gene TRBJ2-5, with D uncertain. This CDR3 contains 12 residues. V was clipped by 2 bases and J by 5 bases, with 6 bases between them. Germline V lookup: CDR1 MNHEY, CDR2 SMNVEV (reference sequence).

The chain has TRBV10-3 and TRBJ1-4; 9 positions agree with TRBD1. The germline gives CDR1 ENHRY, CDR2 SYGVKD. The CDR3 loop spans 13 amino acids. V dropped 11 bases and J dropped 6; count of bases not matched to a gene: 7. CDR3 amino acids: CASGGDRDEKLFF. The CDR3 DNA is TGTGCCTCTGGCGGGGACAGGGATGAAAAACTGTTTTTT.

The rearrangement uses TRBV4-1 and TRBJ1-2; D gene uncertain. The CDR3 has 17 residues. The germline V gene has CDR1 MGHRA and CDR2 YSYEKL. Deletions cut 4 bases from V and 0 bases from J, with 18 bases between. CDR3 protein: CASSPAVSTLTNYGYTF. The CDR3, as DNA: TGCGCCAGCAGCCCAGCAGTTAGTACACTTACTAACTATGGCTACACCTTC.

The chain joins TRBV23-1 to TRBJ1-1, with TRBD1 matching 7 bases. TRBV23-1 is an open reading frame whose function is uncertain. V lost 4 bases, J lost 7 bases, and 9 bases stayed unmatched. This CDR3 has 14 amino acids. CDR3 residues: CASSRPGQSNEAFF. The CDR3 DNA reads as TGCGCCAGCAGTCGACCGGGACAGTCAAATGAAGCTTTCTTT.

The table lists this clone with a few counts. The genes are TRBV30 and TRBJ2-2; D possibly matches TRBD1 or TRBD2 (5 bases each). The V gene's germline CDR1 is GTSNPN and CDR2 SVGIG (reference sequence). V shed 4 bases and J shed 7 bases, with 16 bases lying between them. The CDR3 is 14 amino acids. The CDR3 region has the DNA TGTGCCTGGACCCTGACAGAGGGGATCGGGGAGCTGTTTTTT. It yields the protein CAWTLTEGIGELFF.

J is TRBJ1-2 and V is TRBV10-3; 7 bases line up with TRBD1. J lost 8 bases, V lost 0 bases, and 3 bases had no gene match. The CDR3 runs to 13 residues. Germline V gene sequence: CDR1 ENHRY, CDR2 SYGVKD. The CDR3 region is CAISESQGGGYTF. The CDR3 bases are TGTGCCATCAGTGAGTCGCAGGGGGGAGGCTACACCTTC.

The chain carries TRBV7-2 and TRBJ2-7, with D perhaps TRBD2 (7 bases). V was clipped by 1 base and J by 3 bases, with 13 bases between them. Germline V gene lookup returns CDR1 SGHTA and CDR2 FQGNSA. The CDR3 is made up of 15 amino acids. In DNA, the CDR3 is TGTGCCAGCAGCTTAGAGGGGGGGACCGGCTACGAGCAGTACTTC. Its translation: CASSLEGGTGYEQYF.

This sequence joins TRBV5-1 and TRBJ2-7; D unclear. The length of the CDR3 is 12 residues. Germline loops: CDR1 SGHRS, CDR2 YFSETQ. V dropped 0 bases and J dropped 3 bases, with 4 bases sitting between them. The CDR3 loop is CASSLGGYEQYF. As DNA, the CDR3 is TGCGCCAGCAGCTTGGGAGGCTACGAGCAGTACTTC.

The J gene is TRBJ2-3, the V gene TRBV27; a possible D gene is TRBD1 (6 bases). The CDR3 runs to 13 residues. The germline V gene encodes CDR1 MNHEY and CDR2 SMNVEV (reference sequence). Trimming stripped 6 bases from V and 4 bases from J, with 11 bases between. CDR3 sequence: CASRRPGADTQYF. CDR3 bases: TGTGCCAGCAGGAGGCCAGGGGCAGATACGCAGTATTTT.

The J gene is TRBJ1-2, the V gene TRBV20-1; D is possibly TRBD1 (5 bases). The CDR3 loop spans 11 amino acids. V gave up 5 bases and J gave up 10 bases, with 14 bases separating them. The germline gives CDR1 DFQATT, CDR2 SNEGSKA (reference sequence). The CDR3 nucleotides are TGCAGTGCTTCCCAGGGCGGGGCCTACACCTTC. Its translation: CSASQGGAYTF.

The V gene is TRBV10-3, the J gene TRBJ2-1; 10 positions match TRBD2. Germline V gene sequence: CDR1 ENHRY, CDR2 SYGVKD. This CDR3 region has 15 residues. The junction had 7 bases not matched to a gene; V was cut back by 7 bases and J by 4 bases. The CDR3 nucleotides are TGTGCCATCATGGGTAGCGGGAGGAAATACAATGAGCAGTTCTTC. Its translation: CAIMGSGRKYNEQFF.

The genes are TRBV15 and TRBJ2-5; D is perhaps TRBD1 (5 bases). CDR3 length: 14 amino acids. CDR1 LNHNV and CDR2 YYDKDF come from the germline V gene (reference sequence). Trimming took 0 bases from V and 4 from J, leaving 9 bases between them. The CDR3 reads CATSRDQGGETQYF. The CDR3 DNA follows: TGTGCCACCAGCAGAGATCAGGGTGGAGAGACCCAGTACTTC.

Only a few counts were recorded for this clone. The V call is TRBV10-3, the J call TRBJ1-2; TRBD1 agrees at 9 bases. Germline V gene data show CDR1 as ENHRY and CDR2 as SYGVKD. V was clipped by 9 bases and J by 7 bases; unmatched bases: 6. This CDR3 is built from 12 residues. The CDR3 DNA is TGTGCCATGTCCGGGACAGGGACTGGCTACACCTTC. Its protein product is CAMSGTGTGYTF.

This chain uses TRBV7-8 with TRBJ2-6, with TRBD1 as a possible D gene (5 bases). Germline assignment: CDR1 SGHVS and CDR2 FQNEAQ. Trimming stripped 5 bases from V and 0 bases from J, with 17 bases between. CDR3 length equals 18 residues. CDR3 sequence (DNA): TGTGCCAGCAGCCTCCCAGGGTTGGATTTCTCTGGGGCCAACGTCCTGACTTTC. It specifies CASSLPGLDFSGANVLTF.

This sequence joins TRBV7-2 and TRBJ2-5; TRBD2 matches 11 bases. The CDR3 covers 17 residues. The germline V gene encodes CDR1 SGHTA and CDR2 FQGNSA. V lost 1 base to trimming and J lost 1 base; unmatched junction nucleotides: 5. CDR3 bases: TGTGCCAGCAGCTTAGTCGGGACTAGCGGAACCCAAGAGACCCAGTACTTC. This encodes CASSLVGTSGTQETQYF.

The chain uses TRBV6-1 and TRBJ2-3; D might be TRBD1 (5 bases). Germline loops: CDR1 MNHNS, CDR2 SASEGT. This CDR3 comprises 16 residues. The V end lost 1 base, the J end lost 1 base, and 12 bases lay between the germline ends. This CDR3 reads CASSEVRQSGTDTQYF. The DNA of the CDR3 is TGTGCCAGCAGTGAAGTCAGACAGTCCGGCACAGATACGCAGTATTTT.

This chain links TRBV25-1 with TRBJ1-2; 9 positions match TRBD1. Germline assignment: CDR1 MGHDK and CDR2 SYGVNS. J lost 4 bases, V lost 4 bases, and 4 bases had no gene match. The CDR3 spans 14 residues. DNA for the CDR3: TGTGCCAGCAGTGCCGGGACAGGGCTCTATGGCTACACCTTC. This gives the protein CASSAGTGLYGYTF.

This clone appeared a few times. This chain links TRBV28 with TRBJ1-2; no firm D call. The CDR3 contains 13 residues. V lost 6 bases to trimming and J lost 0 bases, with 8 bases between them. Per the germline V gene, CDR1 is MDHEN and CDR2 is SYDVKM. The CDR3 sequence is CASRTTANYGYTF. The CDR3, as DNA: TGTGCCAGCAGAACGACGGCTAACTATGGCTACACCTTC.